These 27 T cell receptor beta chains were all obtained from the same sample, sequenced in a study of blood T cell repertoires in COVID-19. Repertoires were generated with immunoSEQ multiplex PCR, while TCRdb's copy carries only in-frame clones and drops some. This table has 200,000 to 250,000 clones, about 91% appearing once. The specimen was PBMCs or T cells enriched from blood (not recorded which). Receptor source: a woman aged 45-59 years with acute COVID-19.

This chain uses TRBV18 with TRBJ1-2; TRBD1 agrees at 7 bases. CDR1 and CDR2 from the germline V gene are KGHSH and LQKENI. The CDR3 is 14 residues long. The ends lost 1 base at V and 5 bases at J; junction bases unmatched: 4. The CDR3 here is CASSPRDSRYGYTF. CDR3 DNA sequence: TGTGCCAGCTCACCACGGGACAGTCGGTATGGCTACACCTTC.

The genes are TRBV6-7 and TRBJ1-5; weak D call: TRBD1 (5 bases). TRBV6-7 qualifies as an ORF whose function is uncertain. This CDR3 contains 14 residues. The V end was cut by 1 base, the J end by 6 bases, with 10 bases between. CDR3: CASSYLGGGQPQHF. In DNA, the CDR3 is TGTGCCAGCAGTTACTTGGGGGGAGGTCAGCCCCAGCATTTT.

V gene TRBV28 combines with J gene TRBJ2-1, with TRBD2 as a possible D gene (5 bases). Germline V CDR1 and CDR2: MDHEN, SYDVKM. Trimming removed 3 bases at V and 0 bases at J, with 6 bases between. CDR3 length: 14 amino acids. CDR3 protein: CASSFRGSYNEQFF. Here the CDR3 DNA reads TGTGCCAGCAGTTTCCGGGGCTCCTACAATGAGCAGTTCTTC.

This chain joins TRBV7-9 and TRBJ2-3, with a possible D match to TRBD2 (5 bases). CDR3 length: 15 amino acids. Germline V gene data show CDR1 as SEHNR and CDR2 as FQNEAQ (reference sequence). V was trimmed by 3 bases and J by 1 base, leaving 11 bases between them. The CDR3 bases are TGTGCCAGCAGCTTCCTAGCAGCGGGCACAGATACGCAGTATTTT. This translates into CASSFLAAGTDTQYF.

The rearrangement joins TRBV27 to TRBJ2-7; 13 nucleotides line up with TRBD2. The CDR3 sequence is 14 residues long. Looked up from germline, CDR1 is MNHEY and CDR2 is SMNVEV (reference sequence). With V trimmed by 6 bases and J by 2 bases, 1 base remained unmatched. Here the CDR3 reads CASRGLAGAYEQYF. In DNA, the CDR3 is TGTGCCAGCAGAGGACTAGCGGGAGCCTACGAGCAGTACTTC.

This clone was detected once. This sequence joins TRBV5-1 and TRBJ1-5; 7 bases fit TRBD1. This CDR3 spans 14 amino acids. CDR1 SGHRS and CDR2 YFSETQ come from the germline V gene. J was trimmed by 5 bases and V by 2 bases; bases with no gene match: 4. The CDR3 sequence: CASSFTGEDQPQHF. The CDR3 DNA sequence: TGCGCCAGCAGCTTTACAGGGGAGGATCAGCCCCAGCATTTT. Drawing the rest from reference TRBV5-1 and TRBJ1-5, the complete variable domain is KAGVTQTPRYLIKTRGQQVTLSCSPISGHRSVSWYQQTPGQGLQFLFEYFSETQRNKGNFPGRFSGRQFSNSRSEMNVSTLELGDSALYLCASSFTGEDQPQHFGDGTRLSIL.

The V call is TRBV27, the J call TRBJ2-1; no clear D. This CDR3 comprises 19 residues. The V gene's germline CDR1 is MNHEY and CDR2 SMNVEV (reference sequence). V lost 2 bases and J 1 base, leaving 21 bases between the germline ends. The CDR3 here is CASSLVGYAGLRSYNEQFF. The CDR3 bases are TGTGCCAGCAGTTTAGTTGGCTATGCCGGGTTAAGATCCTACAATGAGCAGTTCTTC.

This chain joins TRBV19 and TRBJ2-5, with 7 bases fitting TRBD2. V lost 3 bases and J lost 2; bases outside the gene matches: 9. The germline V gene has CDR1 LNHDA and CDR2 SQIVND (reference sequence). There are 16 residues in the CDR3. The DNA for the CDR3 is TGTGCCAGTAGTATGGGGGAGGGGCGAGTACAAGAGACCCAGTACTTC. It encodes CASSMGEGRVQETQYF.

This sequence joins TRBV29-1 and TRBJ2-1; a possible D gene is TRBD2 (5 bases). This CDR3 spans 16 amino acids. The V gene lost 3 bases and the J gene lost 0 bases, with 15 bases spanning the gap. Per the germline V gene, CDR1 is SQVTM and CDR2 is ANQGSEA. The chain's CDR3 is CSVERATLRSYNEQFF. The CDR3 nucleotides read TGCAGCGTTGAGAGGGCCACCTTGCGCTCCTACAATGAGCAGTTCTTC.

The chain combines TRBV28 with TRBJ2-7, with D uncertain. CDR1 is MDHEN, CDR2 SYDVKM, per germline. The V end lost 1 base, the J end lost 1 base, and 8 bases lay between the germline ends. CDR3 length equals 14 residues. The CDR3 DNA sequence: TGTGCCAGCAGTTTATCCGGTTGGTCCTACGAGCAGTACTTC. This translates into CASSLSGWSYEQYF.

This rearrangement joins TRBV5-1 to TRBJ1-6; TRBD1 agrees at 10 bases. Germline CDR1 SGHRS, CDR2 YFSETQ. Unmatched junction bases numbered 4, after V lost 4 bases and J lost 6 bases. This CDR3 has 15 amino acids. CDR3 region: CASSPRDRGNSPLHF. For the CDR3, the DNA is TGCGCCAGCAGCCCTCGGGACAGGGGTAATTCACCCCTCCACTTT.

The rearrangement joins TRBV27 to TRBJ2-7, with D unclear. The germline V gene encodes CDR1 MNHEY and CDR2 SMNVEV (reference sequence). V lost 3 bases to trimming and J lost 3 bases, with 9 bases between them. The length of the CDR3 is 13 residues. DNA for the CDR3: TGTGCCAGCAGTTTTGGCGGAATCTACGAGCAGTACTTC. Protein product: CASSFGGIYEQYF.

The chain carries TRBV28 and TRBJ1-5; 9 positions agree with TRBD1. V shed 7 bases and J 5 bases; nucleotides not matched to a gene: 6. The CDR3 has 14 amino acids. CDR1 and CDR2 (germline): MDHEN, SYDVKM. The CDR3 spells CASKKGDRDQPQHF. CDR3 sequence (DNA): TGTGCCAGCAAAAAGGGGGACAGGGATCAGCCCCAGCATTTT. Looking up the rest from reference TRBV28 and TRBJ1-5 gives the full variable domain: DVKVTQSSRYLVKRTGEKVFLECVQDMDHENMFWYRQDPGLGLRLIYFSYDVKMKEKGDIPEGYSVSREKKERFSLILESASTNQTSMYLCASKKGDRDQPQHFGDGTRLSIL.

The J gene is TRBJ1-1, the V gene TRBV5-4; the D is unclear. CDR3 length: 15 amino acids. V shed 3 bases and J shed 0 bases, with 12 bases lying between them. The germline gives CDR1 SGHNT, CDR2 YYREEE (reference sequence). The CDR3, as DNA: TGTGCCAGCAGCTGGCGGGGAACAATGAACACTGAAGCTTTCTTT. Translated, it gives CASSWRGTMNTEAFF.

The chain carries TRBV15 and TRBJ2-7, with 7 bases identical to TRBD1. V was clipped by 0 bases and J by 2 bases; unmatched bases: 10. Germline CDR1 is LNHNV and CDR2 is YYDKDF (reference sequence). The CDR3 covers 17 residues. The CDR3 nucleotides are TGTGCCACCAGCAGAGATCAAGGGCAGGGGGTAACCTACGAGCAGTACTTC. It specifies CATSRDQGQGVTYEQYF.

This clone appeared once. The chain recombines TRBV18 with TRBJ1-1; the D is unclear. The CDR3 runs 15 residues. Germline lookup yields CDR1 KGHSH and CDR2 LQKENI. With 5 bases removed from V and 1 base from J, the gap between germline ends came to 14 bases. The CDR3 region has the DNA TGTGCCAGCTCAGTCGGCGAGGGTTCGAACACTGAAGCTTTCTTT. It yields the protein CASSVGEGSNTEAFF.

The rearrangement links TRBV7-2 to TRBJ1-1; possible D gene TRBD1, 5 bases. Germline V gives CDR1 SGHTA, CDR2 FQGNSA. The CDR3 is 14 residues long. With 1 base removed from V and 5 bases from J, the gap between germline ends came to 11 bases. The CDR3 reads CASSLVWEGTEAFF. The CDR3 nucleotides read TGTGCCAGCAGCTTAGTTTGGGAGGGGACTGAAGCTTTCTTT. The full variable domain, in which reference TRBV7-2 and TRBJ1-1 provide the parts outside the CDR3, is GAGVSQSPSNKVTEKGKDVELRCDPISGHTALYWYRQSLGQGLEFLIYFQGNSAPDKSGLPSDRFSAERTGGSVSTLTIQRTQQEDSAVYLCASSLVWEGTEAFFGQGTRLTVV.

This chain joins TRBV9 and TRBJ2-5; TRBD2 matches 12 bases. From germline, CDR1 is SGDLS and CDR2 YYNGEE. CDR3 length: 15 amino acids. The J segment lost 5 bases and the V segment lost 4 bases, leaving 6 bases of the junction unmatched. This CDR3 is CASSSSTSGGETQYF. In DNA, the CDR3 is TGTGCCAGCAGCTCATCGACTAGCGGGGGTGAGACCCAGTACTTC.

The chain couples TRBV19 to TRBJ2-3; TRBD2 matches 8 bases. The CDR3 is 17 amino acids. Germline V gene lookup returns CDR1 LNHDA and CDR2 SQIVND (reference sequence). V shed 3 bases and J 2 bases; nucleotides not matched to a gene: 10. This CDR3 is CASSIWEERETTDTQYF. In DNA, the CDR3 is TGTGCCAGTAGTATTTGGGAGGAGCGGGAGACCACAGATACGCAGTATTTT.

This clone appeared a single time. This chain joins TRBV15 and TRBJ2-4; D possibly corresponds to TRBD2 (5 bases). Trimming left V 0 bases short and J 15 bases short, with 21 bases between. This CDR3 comprises 15 residues. The germline V gene encodes CDR1 LNHNV and CDR2 YYDKDF (reference sequence). The CDR3 loop reads CATSRDRVQSLAGYF. The CDR3 DNA is TGTGCCACCAGCAGAGATAGGGTCCAGTCCTTGGCGGGGTACTTC. The whole variable domain, filled in from reference TRBV15 and TRBJ2-4, reads DAMVIQNPRYQVTQFGKPVTLSCSQTLNHNVMYWYQQKSSQAPKLLFHYYDKDFNNEADTPDNFQSRRPNTSFCFLDIRSPGLGDTAMYLCATSRDRVQSLAGYFGAGTRLSVL.

V usage is TRBV12-3 or TRBV12-4 and J usage is TRBJ2-7; D is possibly TRBD1 (5 bases). With 5 bases removed from V and 9 bases from J, the gap between germline ends came to 11 bases. The CDR3 has 11 amino acids. In DNA form, the CDR3 reads TGTGCCAGCAGTCAAAGGGGTGCGCAGTACTTC. It specifies CASSQRGAQYF.

The chain carries TRBV6-5 and TRBJ1-5; tentative D call: TRBD1 (5 bases). The CDR3 has 13 residues. Germline V gives CDR1 MNHEY, CDR2 SVGAGI. The germline V and J ends were trimmed by 8 bases and 5 bases, with 13 bases remaining between them. DNA for the CDR3: TGTGCCAGCGGGGCAGGGTTCGATCAGCCCCAGCATTTT. Residues: CASGAGFDQPQHF.

The chain joins TRBV28 to TRBJ2-7, with D hard to call. There are 12 residues in the CDR3. V lost 2 bases and J lost 12, with 14 bases in between. Per the germline V gene, CDR1 is MDHEN and CDR2 is SYDVKM. CDR3 residues: CASSLATGSRYF. CDR3 sequence (DNA): TGTGCCAGCAGTTTAGCCACCGGGTCGCGGTACTTC. The whole variable domain, remainder taken from reference TRBV28 and TRBJ2-7, is DVKVTQSSRYLVKRTGEKVFLECVQDMDHENMFWYRQDPGLGLRLIYFSYDVKMKEKGDIPEGYSVSREKKERFSLILESASTNQTSMYLCASSLATGSRYFGPGTRLTVT.

DNA for the CDR3: TGTGCAATACGGACAGGAGCGAACACTGAAGCTTTCTTT. Translated, it gives CAIRTGANTEAFF. The chain recombines TRBV24-1 with TRBJ1-1; 7 nucleotides align to TRBD1. The CDR3 consists of 13 residues. Germline CDR1 reads KGHDR; CDR2 reads SFDVKD.

This chain connects TRBV9 to TRBJ2-1; D possibly corresponds to TRBD2 (6 bases). Trimming shortened V by 7 bases and J by 0 bases, and 17 bases separated the two germline ends. CDR1 is SGDLS, CDR2 YYNGEE, per germline. The CDR3 runs 16 residues. This chain's CDR3 is CASGYRAGSSYNEQFF. CDR3 coding DNA: TGTGCCAGCGGCTACCGTGCGGGAAGCTCCTACAATGAGCAGTTCTTC.

This clone was picked up one time. The chain has TRBV7-2 and TRBJ1-2, with unresolved D. Germline V gene sequence: CDR1 SGHTA, CDR2 FQGNSA. This CDR3 is 13 amino acids long. V was shortened by 3 bases and J by 1 base, with 6 bases between the two germline ends. CDR3 in DNA: TGTGCCAGCAGCTTCGAGAGTAACTATGGCTACACCTTC. This codes for CASSFESNYGYTF.

The chain joins TRBV28 to TRBJ2-7, with 9 bases matching TRBD1. The CDR3 spans 15 residues. The germline V gene has CDR1 MDHEN and CDR2 SYDVKM. Trimming at V came to 5 bases and at J to 1 base, leaving 6 bases not matched to a gene. Written as DNA, the CDR3 is TGTGCCAGCAGTGTTGGGACAGGGCTGTCCTACGAGCAGTACTTC. It translates to CASSVGTGLSYEQYF.